The rows below give T cell receptor beta chains drawn from one sample of a study of blood T cell repertoires in COVID-19. Clones were sequenced by immunoSEQ multiplex PCR, and TCRdb holds only the in-frame ones, with some missing. Of about 140,000 clones in the sample, roughly 84% were seen once. Specimen: peripheral blood. The receptors were sampled from a man aged 25-45 years with COVID-19, enrolled during active disease. CDR3s include the opening cysteine and the closing phenylalanine or tryptophan. Fields, in order: V gene, CDR3 protein.

TRBV6-1 | CASIKGRGEETQYF
TRBV9 | CASSVETSDTDTQYF
TRBV18 | CASSTADRAGGNIQYF
TRBV7-2 | CASSWYRGADYEQYF
TRBV29-1 | CSVDAQGGETQYF
TRBV7-9 | CASSPRLAGDTDTQYF
TRBV29-1 | CSVDRGGNTIYF
TRBV6-2/TRBV6-3 | CASSRDRTNTGELFF
TRBV3-1/TRBV3-2 | CASNQPPRGAINSPLHF
TRBV11-2 | CASSLAWDSPRNGYTF
TRBV10-1 | CASSESGIEETQYF
TRBV5-1 | CASSQQLQETQYF
TRBV19 | CASKEEGATEAFF
TRBV30 | CAWSVLAGDQPQHF
TRBV18 | CASSPLRDTEAFF
TRBV27 | CASSSRQGLEEKLFF
TRBV30 | CAGDRGGTEAFF
TRBV4-3 | CASSQDRTGANEQFF
TRBV10-3 | CAISEAIGDYGYTF
TRBV19 | CASSIDRRYGYTF
TRBV7-9 | CASSRPSPGRLDYGYTF
TRBV3-1/TRBV3-2 | CASSQSPPTSVMTQYF
TRBV4-1 | CASSQGSPAGEQFF
TRBV24-1 | CATSDVGRGGEETQYF
TRBV30 | CAWSLGNTEAFF
TRBV25-1 | CASSVILAGGSYEQYF
TRBV9 | CASSVTGATEAFF
TRBV7-3 | CASSLSTDTQYF
TRBV2 | CASSDRGGDEQYF
TRBV4-2 | CASSPGTSGSEFF
TRBV11-3 | CASSSGNTEAFF
TRBV19 | CASTPIVSNTEAFF
TRBV19 | CASSTDRGSGGYTF
TRBV6-2/TRBV6-3 | CASSYSSRLAGAEQYF
TRBV18 | CASSPGGTNTGELFF
TRBV7-6 | CASSLEGDEKLFF
TRBV19 | CASSMGPGYTGEAFF
TRBV6-5 | CASSYSVSTHEQYF
TRBV5-8 | CASSLPGTGRGSAFF
TRBV28 | CASSLSLLAGTSYEQYF
TRBV4-2 | CASSQELAGGYEQFF
TRBV28 | CASSLEASGYNEQFF
TRBV29-1 | CSAFGQGDTGELFF
TRBV10-2 | CASSDPGQGNEKLFF
TRBV5-4 | CASSPGLAGRYNEQFF
TRBV19 | CASTGQGADTGELFF
TRBV10-3 | CAISESDGATEAFF
TRBV7-3 | CASSLEGGRVYEQYF
TRBV4-1 | CASSQDGRESDEQYF
TRBV7-6 | CASSFMPGHLNTEAFF
TRBV5-1 | CASSLRVRQSGTEAFF
TRBV6-5 | CASSFGLAGGGDEQFF
TRBV7-3 | CASSRGGSDTQYF
TRBV2 | CASSAGLGRTQYF
TRBV24-1 | CATSDWGLAGRTNEQFF
TRBV11-2 | CASSSGTSGNTGELFF
TRBV19 | CASSLRTSARGETQYF
TRBV15 | CATTATGGRNTIYF